This TCR beta chain was documented in a study of response to subunit inactivated influenza vaccine. The V and J ends lost 0 bases and 9 bases, in that order; junction bases with no gene match: 10. The CDR3 has 16 amino acids. Germline V gives CDR1 SGDLS, CDR2 YYNGEE. One entry per CDR3 protein, called by TCRdb with MiXCR from the RT-PCR reads. The table lists 590,000 or so distinct CDR3 sequences, 14% of them singletons. The sequence was obtained from a man aged 45-65 years who received an inactivated influenza vaccine. The sequencing used PBMCs from blood, collected 14 days before vaccination. This sequence joins TRBV9 and TRBJ2-1, with 9 positions matching TRBD2. The CDR3 bases are TGTGCCAGCAGCGTAGGGATAGCGGGAGTAGGTTTTGAGCAGTTCTTC. Amino acids: CASSVGIAGVGFEQFF.